Below, 29 T cell receptor beta chains from the same sample are listed, as sequenced in a study of T-cell memory formation after mild COVID-19. In TCRdb, the 5' RACE reads were re-called with MiXCR into one record per CDR3 protein. Of tens of thousands of distinct CDR3 sequences listed, around 12% are singletons. The sequenced sample was PBMCs or a T cell subset sorted from them (not recorded which). These receptors all come from a man younger than 30 who had mild COVID-19 (a few samples of this study predate the infection). Cell type and time point are not known.

This clonotype was seen a handful of times. The rearrangement joins TRBV28 to TRBJ2-2; no firm D call. CDR3 length: 13 residues. V was trimmed by 2 bases and J by 4 bases, leaving 5 bases between them. Germline CDR1 reads MDHEN; CDR2 reads SYDVKM. Here the CDR3 DNA reads TGTGCCAGCAGTTTAATCGGCACCGGGGAGCTGTTTTTT. This translates into CASSLIGTGELFF.

In this sample, this clonotype turned up a few times. The rearrangement uses TRBV6-5 and TRBJ1-1, with D hard to call. Trimming took off 8 bases at V and 7 bases at J, with 11 bases between the two ends. Looked up from germline, CDR1 is MNHEY and CDR2 is SVGAGI. The CDR3 is made up of 11 amino acids. CDR3 sequence (DNA): TGTGCCAGCGGATCGGCTGTTGAAGCTTTCTTT. This sequence encodes CASGSAVEAFF.

The rearrangement links TRBV20-1 to TRBJ2-7; no clear D gene. With 3 bases removed from V and 0 bases from J, the gap between germline ends came to 6 bases. Germline CDR1 is DFQATT and CDR2 is SNEGSKA (reference sequence). CDR3 length equals 12 residues. The chain's CDR3 is CSARVSSYEQYV. CDR3 DNA sequence: TGCAGTGCTAGGGTTAGCTCCTACGAGCAGTACGTC.

At least ten counts were recorded for this clonotype. This chain uses TRBV10-3 with TRBJ2-3; D is unresolved. Germline lookup yields CDR1 ENHRY and CDR2 SYGVKD. The CDR3 length is 16 residues. Trimming removed 6 bases at V and 0 bases at J, with 16 bases between. The CDR3 DNA sequence: TGTGCCATCAGGGGTGGGCAGTCTCCTAGCACAGATACGCAGTATTTT. Amino acids: CAIRGGQSPSTDTQYF.

The chain employs TRBV5-1 and TRBJ1-3; perhaps TRBD1 as D (5 bases). V gave up 1 base and J gave up 2 bases, with 7 bases separating them. The CDR3 has 14 amino acids. Germline values: CDR1 SGHRS, CDR2 YFSETQ. The CDR3, as DNA: TGCGCCAGCAGCTTGACAGGCCCTGGAAACACCATATATTTT. Encoded protein: CASSLTGPGNTIYF.

This clonotype occurred many times. V is TRBV6-6 and J is TRBJ2-1; 8 nucleotides line up with TRBD2. The CDR3 loop spans 14 amino acids. Germline values: CDR1 MNHNY, CDR2 SVGAGI (reference sequence). Trimming at V came to 6 bases and at J to 5 bases, leaving 6 bases not matched to a gene. CDR3 sequence (DNA): TGTGCCAGCAGGTCGGGACTAGAGAACAATGAGCAGTTCTTC. It encodes CASRSGLENNEQFF.

The table lists this clonotype with a few counts. V and J are TRBV6-5 and TRBJ1-5; no reliable D call. The V end lost 4 bases, the J end lost 5 bases, and 15 bases lay between the germline ends. The CDR3 is 15 residues long. The germline V gene encodes CDR1 MNHEY and CDR2 SVGAGI. In DNA, the CDR3 is TGTGCCAGCAGTTTAAACGCGGACGGAGATCAGCCCCAGCATTTT. Its protein is CASSLNADGDQPQHF.

This clonotype was detected many times. The genes are TRBV5-5 and TRBJ2-7; tentative D call: TRBD1 (5 bases). The CDR3 contains 13 residues. V was clipped by 4 bases and J by 5 bases, with 13 bases between them. The germline gives CDR1 SGHKS, CDR2 YYEKEE (reference sequence). CDR3 region: CASSPGLRDEQYV. The CDR3 nucleotides read TGTGCCAGCAGCCCCGGGCTCAGGGACGAGCAGTACGTC.

This clonotype came up a few times. The genes are TRBV2 and TRBJ1-6; 8 bases agree with TRBD1. Germline-derived CDR1 and CDR2 are SNHLY and FYNNEI. Unmatched junction bases numbered 4, after V lost 6 bases and J lost 0 bases. The CDR3 extends over 16 amino acids. Here the CDR3 reads CASRDRASSYNSPLHF. The CDR3, as DNA: TGTGCCAGCAGGGACAGGGCCAGCTCCTATAATTCACCCCTCCACTTT.

This clonotype showed up many times. J is TRBJ2-1 and V is TRBV12-3 or TRBV12-4; 8 bases map to TRBD2. CDR3 size: 16 residues. V shed 5 bases, J shed 8 bases, and the junction held 14 bases outside the gene matches. CDR3 sequence (DNA): TGTGCCAGCAGTAACAACCGGGGGGGCGGGTCTTATGAGCAGTTCTTC. Amino acids: CASSNNRGGGSYEQFF.

The sample holds a few counts of this clonotype. V usage is TRBV5-1 and J usage is TRBJ2-7; the match to TRBD1 covers 9 bases. Germline-derived CDR1 and CDR2 are SGHRS and YFSETQ. CDR3 length equals 15 residues. Trimming cost V 4 bases and J 1 base; bases outside gene matches: 6. CDR3 protein: CASSGGTGLSYEQYF. The CDR3 region has the DNA TGCGCCAGCAGCGGGGGGACAGGGTTATCCTACGAGCAGTACTTC.

The sample holds many counts of this clonotype. This chain connects TRBV3-1 to TRBJ1-6; D is unresolved. CDR1 is LGHDT and CDR2 is YNNKEL in the germline V gene (reference sequence). This CDR3 spans 14 amino acids. The V gene lost 3 bases and the J gene lost 3 bases, with 6 bases spanning the gap. The CDR3 DNA reads TGTGCCAGCAGCCATGCGGGCTATAATTCACCCCTCCACTTT. Translation gives CASSHAGYNSPLHF.

This chain connects TRBV14 to TRBJ2-5; the D is unclear. Trimming took off 6 bases at V and 4 bases at J, with 6 bases between the two ends. This CDR3 has 11 residues. Germline loops: CDR1 SGHDN, CDR2 FVKESK. The CDR3, as DNA: TGTGCCAGCAGAACGGGAGAGACCCAGTACTTC. It specifies CASRTGETQYF.

This clonotype came up many times. The genes are TRBV7-2 and TRBJ1-6; D remains unclear. Germline CDR1 is SGHTA and CDR2 is FQGNSA. V gave up 3 bases and J gave up 9 bases, with 15 bases separating them. The CDR3 length is 15 residues. The CDR3 nucleotides read TGTGCCAGCAGCTTCGGCGGGCACCCCACTTCACCCCTCCACTTT. It yields the protein CASSFGGHPTSPLHF.

This chain's CDR3 is CASSQDWAGATDTQYF. CDR3 DNA sequence: TGCGCCAGCAGCCAAGATTGGGCAGGGGCCACAGATACGCAGTATTTT. V and J are TRBV4-3 and TRBJ2-3, with D tentatively TRBD1 (6 bases). Trimming removed 0 bases at V and 2 bases at J, with 12 bases between. There are 16 residues in the CDR3. Germline-derived CDR1 and CDR2 are LGHNA and YSLEER.

This clonotype was seen at least ten times. For the CDR3, the DNA is TGCGCCAGCAGCCTACGCTCGACTAGCGGGGGGGCTGAGCAGTTCTTC. Its translation: CASSLRSTSGGAEQFF. J is TRBJ2-1 and V is TRBV4-3; 14 nucleotides line up with TRBD2. Germline V gene sequence: CDR1 LGHNA, CDR2 YSLEER. V lost 4 bases and J lost 9; bases outside the gene matches: 8. This CDR3 is built from 16 residues.

The chain has TRBV3-1 and TRBJ1-2; no reliable D call. The V end lost 0 bases, the J end lost 7 bases, and 3 bases lay between the germline ends. The V gene's germline CDR1 is LGHDT and CDR2 YNNKEL (reference sequence). This CDR3 contains 11 residues. CDR3 amino acids: CASSQDGGYTF. In nucleotides, the CDR3 is TGTGCCAGCAGCCAAGACGGTGGCTACACCTTC.

This chain links TRBV5-1 with TRBJ2-5; D is undetermined. Germline V gene sequence: CDR1 SGHRS, CDR2 YFSETQ. This CDR3 comprises 14 residues. V was trimmed by 4 bases and J by 5 bases, leaving 15 bases between them. CDR3 amino acids: CASSPGPTWETQYF. The DNA of the CDR3 is TGCGCCAGCAGCCCCGGACCTACATGGGAGACCCAGTACTTC.

This clonotype was seen ten or more times. The chain is built from TRBV6-5 and TRBJ2-2; D might be TRBD2 (7 bases). In germline, CDR1 is MNHEY, CDR2 SVGAGI. V lost 4 bases to trimming and J lost 4 bases, with 10 bases between them. This CDR3 is built from 14 residues. Written as DNA, the CDR3 is TGTGCCAGCAGTTGGGGGGGGCTCACCGGGGAGCTGTTTTTT. Protein product: CASSWGGLTGELFF.

This clonotype was observed a few times. V is TRBV28 and J is TRBJ2-3; possible D gene TRBD2, 5 bases. CDR3 length: 14 residues. V was pared by 4 bases and J by 2 bases, with 10 bases between. Looked up from germline, CDR1 is MDHEN and CDR2 is SYDVKM. CDR3 residues: CASSSPGYTDTQYF. The CDR3 DNA follows: TGTGCCAGCAGTTCCCCGGGGTACACAGATACGCAGTATTTT.

This clonotype occurred a few times. The rearrangement uses TRBV4-1 and TRBJ2-7; D not certain. The CDR3 has 15 amino acids. Germline lookup yields CDR1 MGHRA and CDR2 YSYEKL. V gave up 1 base and J gave up 0 bases, with 10 bases separating them. The CDR3 region has the DNA TGCGCCAGCAGCCAAGGCCAGACGAGCTCCTACGAGCAGTACTTC. This gives the protein CASSQGQTSSYEQYF.

This clonotype was picked up one time. The genes are TRBV6-5 and TRBJ2-3; D unresolved. Germline CDR1 and CDR2: MNHEY and SVGAGI. The CDR3 has 15 amino acids. Trimming took off 7 bases at V and 2 bases at J, with 16 bases between the two ends. The CDR3 DNA follows: TGTGCCAGCATCCCCGGTGGGGTGTCCACAGATACGCAGTATTTT. It yields the protein CASIPGGVSTDTQYF.

This clonotype was counted between two and nine times. The chain has TRBV5-8 and TRBJ2-7; D may be TRBD1 (7 bases). Between the trimmed V and J ends, which lost 0 bases and 6 bases, there was a span of 13 bases. The CDR3 extends over 14 amino acids. Germline CDR1 reads SGHTS; CDR2 reads YDEGEE. The DNA for the CDR3 is TGTGCCAGCAGCTTGGGACAGGGACTCTCCGAGCAGTACGTC. Translation gives CASSLGQGLSEQYV.

This clonotype has just a few counts. The rearrangement links TRBV6-2 or TRBV6-3 to TRBJ2-7; TRBD1 matches at 8 bases. This CDR3 region has 13 residues. V dropped 5 bases and J dropped 3; count of bases not matched to a gene: 3. Looked up from germline, CDR1 is MNHEY and CDR2 is SVGEGT. CDR3 bases: TGTGCCAGCAGTCTCAGGGGGCACTACGAGCAGTACTTC. It specifies CASSLRGHYEQYF.

This clonotype came up many times. The chain employs TRBV12-3 or TRBV12-4 and TRBJ1-1, with 7 nucleotides matching TRBD1. With V trimmed by 6 bases and J by 10 bases, 11 bases remained unmatched. The CDR3 sequence is 13 residues long. CDR3 sequence reads: CASRGTTGVIAFF. In DNA form, the CDR3 reads TGTGCCAGCAGGGGGACCACAGGGGTGATAGCTTTCTTT.

The genes are TRBV12-3 or TRBV12-4 and TRBJ2-2; TRBD1 matches 7 bases. This CDR3 has 14 amino acids. J lost 6 bases, V lost 3 bases, and 4 bases had no gene match. The CDR3 sequence: CASSFVGGAGELFF. The CDR3 region has the DNA TGTGCCAGCAGTTTCGTAGGGGGCGCCGGGGAGCTGTTTTTT.

This clonotype has a handful of counts. The gene calls are TRBV5-6 and TRBJ2-1; D remains unclear. Deletions cut 4 bases from V and 5 bases from J, with 7 bases between. Germline V lookup: CDR1 SGHDT, CDR2 YYEEEE. This CDR3 has 12 residues. The chain's CDR3 is CASSVDHNEQFF. As DNA, the CDR3 is TGTGCCAGCAGCGTCGACCACAATGAGCAGTTCTTC.

This clonotype was counted between two and nine times. J is TRBJ2-5 and V is TRBV20-1; tentative D call: TRBD2 (5 bases). Germline loops: CDR1 DFQATT, CDR2 SNEGSKA (reference sequence). The ends were cut back, 0 bases at V and 5 bases at J, with 16 bases in the middle. This CDR3 comprises 15 residues. The chain's CDR3 is CSARESASWVETQYF. As DNA, the CDR3 is TGCAGTGCTAGAGAATCGGCTAGCTGGGTGGAGACCCAGTACTTC.

This chain uses TRBV28 with TRBJ1-1, with 8 bases aligning to TRBD1. The CDR3 runs 14 residues. Trimming removed 7 bases from V and 3 bases from J; junction bases left unmatched: 7. The germline V gene encodes CDR1 MDHEN and CDR2 SYDVKM. CDR3 protein: CASTPTGADTEAFF. The CDR3, as DNA: TGTGCCAGCACCCCGACAGGGGCGGACACTGAAGCTTTCTTT.